Listed below are T cell receptor beta chains from one sample, sequenced in a study of siplizumab effects on memory and regulatory T cells. Some clones are missing from TCRdb's copy, which holds only in-frame ones; the method was immunoSEQ multiplex PCR. The sample includes approximately 110,000 clones, just over 90% seen only once; the top ten take roughly 0.75%. Sequencing used Tregs sorted from blood. Source of these receptors: a human donor in good health. The CDR3 runs from the conserved cysteine through the conserved F or W. The order of the fields is D gene, J gene, clone size, V gene, CDR3 DNA, CDR3 protein. D genes are given only for firm matches. Size tells how often a clone was seen (once, few, many) or the class of an expanded clone, and some rows leave it out.

D: .; J: TRBJ1-1; size: few; V: TRBV19; DNA: TGTGCCAGTAGTATCAGACCTTCGAACGGTGAAGCTTTCTTT; CDR3: CASSIRPSNGEAFF
D: .; J: TRBJ1-2; size: .; V: TRBV6-6; DNA: TGTGCCAGCAGTTACTCGATCGCTAACTATGGCTACACCTTC; CDR3: CASSYSIANYGYTF
D: TRBD1; J: TRBJ1-2; size: .; V: TRBV27; DNA: TGTGCCAGCAGTTTAAAACCGACAGGGCCCCTGTATGGCTACACCTTC; CDR3: CASSLKPTGPLYGYTF
D: .; J: TRBJ1-2; size: .; V: TRBV7-9; DNA: TGTGCCAGCAGCCAGGGGCTAAGCTATGGCTACACCTTC; CDR3: CASSQGLSYGYTF
D: .; J: TRBJ2-3; size: .; V: TRBV6-5; DNA: TGTGCCAGCAGTTTCCCCTCTGTCGGCGGCACAGATACGCAGTATTTT; CDR3: CASSFPSVGGTDTQYF
D: .; J: TRBJ2-7; size: .; V: TRBV10-3; DNA: TGTGCCATCAGTGAGGGGGGGTGGTCCTACGAGCAGTACTTC; CDR3: CAISEGGWSYEQYF
D: .; J: TRBJ1-5; size: .; V: TRBV23-1; DNA: TGCGCCAGCAGTCATATAGGGACCCGGGTGGGATATAGCAATCAGCCCCAGCATTTT; CDR3: CASSHIGTRVGYSNQPQHF
D: .; J: TRBJ1-6; size: few; V: TRBV2; DNA: TGTGCCAGCGGAGCCGCGGACAGACAAAATTCACCCCTCCACTTT; CDR3: CASGAADRQNSPLHF
D: .; J: TRBJ2-2; size: .; V: TRBV5-1; DNA: TGCGCCAGCAGCCTTCGGACGGGAGACACCGGGGAGCTGTTTTTT; CDR3: CASSLRTGDTGELFF
D: .; J: TRBJ1-1; size: .; V: TRBV11-1; DNA: TGTGCCAGCAGCCATCGGACCGACAAAGCTTTCTTT; CDR3: CASSHRTDKAFF
D: .; J: TRBJ2-3; size: .; V: TRBV28; DNA: TGTGCCAGCAGTTTATTACCGGGTGCAGGGTTGGGTACGCAGTATTTT; CDR3: CASSLLPGAGLGTQYF
D: .; J: TRBJ1-4; size: .; V: TRBV18; DNA: TGTGCCAGCTCACCACGAGGAGGGAGGGAGGAAAAACTGTTTTTT; CDR3: CASSPRGGREEKLFF
D: .; J: TRBJ1-1; size: .; V: TRBV5-1; DNA: TGCGCCAGCAGCGACCCCCGACGGGGGGGAGCTTTCTTT; CDR3: CASSDPRRGGAFF
D: TRBD1; J: TRBJ2-7; size: .; V: TRBV5-1; DNA: TGCGCCAGCAGCAGGGGACAGGGGGACTCCTACGAGCAGTACTTC; CDR3: CASSRGQGDSYEQYF
D: TRBD1; J: TRBJ1-2; size: .; V: TRBV7-9; DNA: TGTGCCAGCAGCTTGGGACAGGATTATGGCTACACCTTC; CDR3: CASSLGQDYGYTF
D: TRBD1; J: TRBJ1-1; size: .; V: TRBV29-1; DNA: TGCAGCGGGGGACAGGGTTCGGATACTGAAGCTTTCTTT; CDR3: CSGGQGSDTEAFF
D: .; J: TRBJ2-5; size: .; V: TRBV2; DNA: TGTGCCAGCAGTGAGGGGAGGTGGGAGGAGACCCAGTACTTC; CDR3: CASSEGRWEETQYF
D: .; J: TRBJ2-3; size: .; V: TRBV6-5; DNA: TGTGCCAGCAGTTTTATAGCGACTAGCACAGATACGCAGTATTTT; CDR3: CASSFIATSTDTQYF
D: .; J: TRBJ2-5; size: .; V: TRBV6-1; DNA: TGTGCCAGCAGTGAAGGGGAGACCCAGTACTTC; CDR3: CASSEGETQYF
D: .; J: TRBJ1-1; size: .; V: TRBV5-1; DNA: TGCGCCAGCTTGCGGGACCCGGGGACGAACACTGAAGCTTTCTTT; CDR3: CASLRDPGTNTEAFF
D: TRBD2; J: TRBJ2-3; size: .; V: TRBV19; DNA: TGTGCCAGTAGCAGGACTAGCGGGGTATACACAGATACGCAGTATTTT; CDR3: CASSRTSGVYTDTQYF
D: .; J: TRBJ2-7; size: .; V: TRBV6-5; DNA: TGTGCCAGCAGTTACTCTGGGGGAAGAAACTACGAGCAGTACTTC; CDR3: CASSYSGGRNYEQYF
D: .; J: TRBJ2-7; size: .; V: TRBV6-5; DNA: TGTGCCAGCAGTGAGGGTCGAGCTTACGAGCAGTACTTC; CDR3: CASSEGRAYEQYF
D: .; J: TRBJ1-3; size: .; V: TRBV9; DNA: TGTGCCAGCAGCGCCATTTACCCTCGGACGGGAGGAAACACCATATATTTT; CDR3: CASSAIYPRTGGNTIYF
D: TRBD1; J: TRBJ2-7; size: .; V: TRBV7-9; DNA: TGTGCCAGCAGCGCCAACAGGGGCGAGCAGTACTTC; CDR3: CASSANRGEQYF